A single sample is the source of the 24 T cell receptor beta chains below, sequenced in a study of blood T cell repertoires in COVID-19. Generated by immunoSEQ multiplex PCR, the TCRdb table keeps only in-frame clones and is missing some. The top ten clones hold 0.7% of a sample with 200,000 to 300,000 clones, over 75% of them seen once. The sequenced sample consisted of peripheral blood. The origin of the receptors is a human donor in a cohort sampled during active COVID-19.

V is TRBV10-1 and J is TRBJ2-2, with D possibly matching TRBD1 (5 bases). V was cut by 3 bases and J by 5 bases, with 19 bases left in between. Germline V gives CDR1 WNHNN, CDR2 SYGVQD (reference sequence). The CDR3 is made up of 17 amino acids. As DNA, the CDR3 is TGCGCCAGCAGTGATTCAGGGATTTTGGGTGGTACCGGGGAGCTGTTTTTT. It codes for CASSDSGILGGTGELFF.

The chain's CDR3 is CASSAREGGGTEAFF. For the CDR3, the DNA is TGTGCCAGCAGCGCCCGGGAAGGGGGCGGAACTGAAGCTTTCTTT. The genes are TRBV9 and TRBJ1-1, with 7 bases that match TRBD1. Germline V lookup: CDR1 SGDLS, CDR2 YYNGEE. V gave up 3 bases and J gave up 5 bases; unmatched junction bases: 10. The CDR3 loop spans 15 amino acids.

The chain carries TRBV7-9 and TRBJ1-1, with 7 bases fitting TRBD1. Unmatched junction bases numbered 6, after V lost 3 bases and J lost 2 bases. Germline V lookup: CDR1 SEHNR, CDR2 FQNEAQ (reference sequence). The CDR3 extends over 15 amino acids. The CDR3 DNA is TGTGCCAGCAGCTTCACCTGGACAGGCAACACTGAAGCTTTCTTT. This encodes CASSFTWTGNTEAFF. Drawing the rest from reference TRBV7-9 and TRBJ1-1, the complete variable domain is DTGVSQNPRHKITKRGQNVTFRCDPISEHNRLYWYRQTLGQGPEFLTYFQNEAQLEKSRLLSDRFSAERPKGSFSTLEIQRTEQGDSAMYLCASSFTWTGNTEAFFGQGTRLTVV.

The chain uses TRBV10-3 and TRBJ2-7, with 9 bases fitting TRBD2. The J segment lost 7 bases and the V segment lost 6 bases, leaving 10 bases of the junction unmatched. Per germline, CDR1 ENHRY and CDR2 SYGVKD. The CDR3 is 14 amino acids. CDR3 nucleotide sequence: TGTGCCATCAGAGGAGCGGGAGGATCAGGGGAGCAGTACTTC. It specifies CAIRGAGGSGEQYF.

The rearrangement uses TRBV7-2 and TRBJ2-7, with 10 bases matching TRBD1. The CDR3 is 16 residues long. Germline assignment: CDR1 SGHTA and CDR2 FQGNSA. Trimming took 5 bases from V and 2 from J; bases not matched to a gene: 9. The CDR3 loop reads CASSRTGQGLPYEQYF. The CDR3, as DNA: TGTGCCAGCAGCCGGACGGGACAGGGGCTCCCCTACGAGCAGTACTTC.

The chain is built from TRBV5-4 and TRBJ2-7; 8 bases are a match to TRBD2. With 4 bases clipped from V and 1 base from J, the junction kept 4 bases outside the gene matches. CDR3 length: 14 residues. Germline CDR1 SGHNT, CDR2 YYREEE (reference sequence). Written as DNA, the CDR3 is TGTGCCAGCAGCCCCCGGGGGGGATCCTACGAGCAGTACTTC. It is translated as CASSPRGGSYEQYF.

This clone was observed a handful of times. The chain couples TRBV15 to TRBJ2-1; D might be TRBD2 (5 bases). Trimming cost V 1 base and J 4 bases, with 14 bases left between them. CDR3 size: 16 residues. Germline V gene sequence: CDR1 LNHNV, CDR2 YYDKDF (reference sequence). The CDR3 DNA sequence: TGTGCCACCAGCAGAGTGCCGGGGAGTGGGTACAATGAGCAGTTCTTC. As protein: CATSRVPGSGYNEQFF. Filled out from reference TRBV15 and TRBJ2-1, the complete variable domain reads DAMVIQNPRYQVTQFGKPVTLSCSQTLNHNVMYWYQQKSSQAPKLLFHYYDKDFNNEADTPDNFQSRRPNTSFCFLDIRSPGLGDTAMYLCATSRVPGSGYNEQFFGPGTRLTVL.

The J gene is TRBJ2-1, the V gene TRBV7-2; no firm D call. The CDR3 covers 15 residues. The V gene lost 1 base and the J gene lost 1 base, with 8 bases spanning the gap. Germline CDR1 and CDR2: SGHTA and FQGNSA. The chain's CDR3 is CASSLGSGSYNEQFF. The CDR3 DNA is TGTGCCAGCAGCTTAGGGTCAGGTTCCTACAATGAGCAGTTCTTC.

The rearrangement links TRBV7-9 to TRBJ2-3; the match to TRBD2 covers 13 bases. From germline, CDR1 is SEHNR and CDR2 FQNEAQ (reference sequence). V shed 2 bases and J 2 bases; nucleotides not matched to a gene: 4. The CDR3 contains 17 residues. The CDR3 here is CASSLPGLAGPTDTQYF. The CDR3 DNA reads TGTGCCAGCAGCTTACCGGGACTAGCGGGGCCCACAGATACGCAGTATTTT.

The J gene is TRBJ1-1, the V gene TRBV5-1; a possible D gene is TRBD1 (5 bases). The CDR3 runs to 14 residues. V was cut by 6 bases and J by 0 bases, with 12 bases left in between. Germline-derived CDR1 and CDR2 are SGHRS and YFSETQ. The CDR3 protein is CASKGELLNTEAFF. The CDR3 DNA reads TGCGCCAGCAAAGGGGAATTATTGAACACTGAAGCTTTCTTT.

The chain couples TRBV19 to TRBJ2-3; 7 nucleotides align to TRBD2. After removal of 7 bases from V and 7 bases from J, the junction contained 8 bases not matched to a gene. Germline lookup yields CDR1 LNHDA and CDR2 SQIVND (reference sequence). The CDR3 is made up of 13 amino acids. The CDR3: CASTPPGGYTQYF. DNA of the CDR3: TGTGCCAGTACTCCCCCGGGGGGATATACGCAGTATTTT. Combining the CDR3 with reference TRBV19 and TRBJ2-3 gives the whole variable domain DGGITQSPKYLFRKEGQNVTLSCEQNLNHDAMYWYRQDPGQGLRLIYYSQIVNDFQKGDIAEGYSVSREKKESFPLTVTSAQKNPTAFYLCASTPPGGYTQYFGPGTRLTVL.

V and J are TRBV10-2 and TRBJ2-1, with 11 bases aligning to TRBD2. CDR3 length: 13 amino acids. Germline-derived CDR1 and CDR2 are WSHSY and SAAADI. Trimming cost V 8 bases and J 3 bases; bases outside gene matches: 0. The CDR3, as DNA: TGCGCCAGCGGGACTAGCGGCTACAATGAGCAGTTCTTC. It is translated as CASGTSGYNEQFF.

This rearrangement joins TRBV7-2 to TRBJ2-1, with 10 nucleotides matching TRBD1. CDR1 is SGHTA and CDR2 is FQGNSA in the germline V gene. There are 14 residues in the CDR3. The V and J ends lost 5 bases and 5 bases, in that order; junction bases with no gene match: 3. CDR3 nucleotide sequence: TGTGCCAGCAGCCTGGGACAGGGGAACAATGAGCAGTTCTTC. Protein product: CASSLGQGNNEQFF.

The chain recombines TRBV5-6 with TRBJ2-6; TRBD1 agrees at 7 bases. The CDR3 consists of 16 residues. The J segment lost 3 bases and the V segment lost 2 bases, leaving 5 bases of the junction unmatched. Germline V gene lookup returns CDR1 SGHDT and CDR2 YYEEEE. The CDR3 coding sequence is TGTGCCAGCAGCTTAATTACAGGGGTTGGGGCCAACGTCCTGACTTTC. This sequence encodes CASSLITGVGANVLTF.

This chain links TRBV19 with TRBJ1-5; 9 positions agree with TRBD1. The CDR3 runs 15 residues. CDR1 is LNHDA and CDR2 is SQIVND in the germline V gene (reference sequence). The ends lost 7 bases at V and 4 bases at J; junction bases unmatched: 8. This CDR3 is CASIYRGLRNQPQHF. The DNA for the CDR3 is TGTGCCAGTATTTACAGGGGGCTGAGGAATCAGCCCCAGCATTTT. The whole variable domain, remainder taken from reference TRBV19 and TRBJ1-5, is DGGITQSPKYLFRKEGQNVTLSCEQNLNHDAMYWYRQDPGQGLRLIYYSQIVNDFQKGDIAEGYSVSREKKESFPLTVTSAQKNPTAFYLCASIYRGLRNQPQHFGDGTRLSIL.

The rearrangement uses TRBV10-3 and TRBJ2-7, with D unresolved. The ends were cut back, 3 bases at V and 2 bases at J, with 8 bases in the middle. The CDR3 totals 13 residues. Germline CDR1 is ENHRY and CDR2 is SYGVKD. The CDR3 bases are TGTGCCATCAGTGAATCGGAGACCTACGAGCAGTACTTC. Its protein is CAISESETYEQYF.

This clone occurred a few times. The chain employs TRBV27 and TRBJ1-2; 12 positions match TRBD1. CDR1 and CDR2 (germline): MNHEY, SMNVEV (reference sequence). V dropped 0 bases and J dropped 5; count of bases not matched to a gene: 4. This CDR3 comprises 16 residues. CDR3 in DNA: TGTGCCAGCAGTTTATCGGGGACAGGGGGCCGTTATGGCTACACCTTC. Protein product: CASSLSGTGGRYGYTF.

The rearrangement joins TRBV6-2 or TRBV6-3 to TRBJ1-2, with unresolved D. Trimming took off 6 bases at V and 8 bases at J, with 16 bases between the two ends. Germline CDR1 MNHEY, CDR2 SVGEGT. The length of the CDR3 is 13 residues. The CDR3: CASSPLPYSGYTF. In DNA form, the CDR3 reads TGTGCCAGCAGCCCGTTACCCTACTCCGGCTACACCTTC.

The V call is TRBV19, the J call TRBJ2-7; the match to TRBD1 covers 7 bases. This CDR3 is built from 13 residues. V shed 7 bases, J shed 1 base, and the junction held 4 bases outside the gene matches. Per germline, CDR1 LNHDA and CDR2 SQIVND (reference sequence). CDR3 loop: CASTGQRSYEQYF. The CDR3 nucleotides read TGTGCCAGTACGGGACAGAGGTCCTACGAGCAGTACTTC.

The chain joins TRBV5-1 to TRBJ1-1, with TRBD1 as a possible D gene (5 bases). Per germline, CDR1 SGHRS and CDR2 YFSETQ. The CDR3 covers 18 residues. V lost 0 bases and J lost 0, with 18 bases in between. The CDR3 region is CASSLVGGAGGVNTEAFF. For the CDR3, the DNA is TGCGCCAGCAGCTTGGTTGGGGGAGCCGGAGGGGTGAACACTGAAGCTTTCTTT.

Only a few counts were recorded for this clone. The V gene is TRBV12-5, the J gene TRBJ2-1, with D unresolved. The CDR3 extends over 12 amino acids. Looked up from germline, CDR1 is LGHNT and CDR2 is FRNRAP. The V end was cut by 0 bases, the J end by 8 bases, with 5 bases between. The CDR3 sequence is CASGLVRDEQFF. The CDR3 DNA sequence: TGTGCTAGTGGTTTGGTTAGAGATGAGCAGTTCTTC.

The chain links TRBV19 to TRBJ1-6, with 8 bases that match TRBD1. The V gene end was trimmed by 4 bases and the J gene end by 7 bases; junction bases not matched to a gene: 9. The CDR3 is 16 amino acids. The germline gives CDR1 LNHDA, CDR2 SQIVND (reference sequence). The CDR3 DNA is TGTGCCAGTAGTACACGTCAGGGGGCAAGGAATTCACCCCTCCACTTT. It specifies CASSTRQGARNSPLHF.

Regarding this clone: Relative to the germline gene, one junction end is altered; a read error may explain this. This chain uses TRBV19 with TRBJ2-4, with 10 bases aligning to TRBD1. Germline assignment: CDR1 LNHDA and CDR2 SQIVND (reference sequence). The CDR3 consists of 11 residues. This chain's CDR3 is CASGRTGGNIF. The CDR3 DNA sequence: TGTGCCAGTGGAAGGACAGGGGGGAATATCTTC.

The V call is TRBV6-2 or TRBV6-3, the J call TRBJ2-5; 12 bases agree with TRBD2. Germline V gene lookup returns CDR1 MNHEY and CDR2 SVGEGT. This CDR3 spans 15 amino acids. Losses at the gene ends were 5 bases for V and 4 bases for J; bases not matched to a gene: 5. CDR3 protein: CASSKGLAGRETQYF. The CDR3 DNA is TGTGCCAGCAGTAAAGGACTAGCGGGGAGAGAGACCCAGTACTTC.